Listed below are T cell receptor beta chains from one sample, sequenced in a study of blood T cell repertoires in COVID-19. Sequencing was performed with immunoSEQ multiplex PCR; in TCRdb, only in-frame clones are kept and a portion is missing. The sample includes about 77,000 clones, approximately 80% of them seen just once. The sample comprised peripheral blood. The receptors come from a woman aged 70-85 years with acute or convalescent COVID-19. The CDR3 runs from the conserved cysteine through the conserved F or W. The order of the fields is D gene, clone size, J gene, V gene, CDR3 DNA, CDR3 protein. A D gene is named only where the DNA matches it firmly. Clone size, where shown, is once, few, many, or a class for clones that have expanded.

>NA|NA|TRBJ2-7|TRBV9
TGTGCCAGCAGCGGAAGGGGGAGCTACGAGCAGTACTTC
CASSGRGSYEQYF
>TRBD2|NA|TRBJ2-1|TRBV3-1/TRBV3-2
TGTGCCAGCAGCCCTCCTAGCGGGATTGGGGATGAGCAGTTCTTC
CASSPPSGIGDEQFF
>NA|NA|TRBJ2-1|TRBV19
TGTGCCAGTAGTATCGCTAGTAGGGGCCTTTACAATGAGCAGTTCTTC
CASSIASRGLYNEQFF
>NA|NA|TRBJ2-6|TRBV9
TGTGCCAGCACTTCTCCAACTAGACCTGGGGCCAACGTCCTGACTTTC
CASTSPTRPGANVLTF
>NA|NA|TRBJ1-1|TRBV24-1
TGTGCCACCAGTGATTCCAACACGAACACTGAAGCTTTCTTT
CATSDSNTNTEAFF
>TRBD1|once|TRBJ1-1|TRBV27
TGTGCCAGCAGGGGGACAGGGGTCACTGAAGCTTTCTTT
CASRGTGVTEAFF
>NA|NA|TRBJ2-7|TRBV9
TGTGCCAGCAGCGTAGAGGGGGGGTGGGCACAGCCCTACGAGCAGTACTTC
CASSVEGGWAQPYEQYF
>NA|NA|TRBJ2-3|TRBV5-1
TGCGCCAGCAAGAGGGATGGCACAGATACGCAGTATTTT
CASKRDGTDTQYF
>NA|NA|TRBJ2-7|TRBV12-5
TGTGCTAGTGGCGGGGTCTACGAGCAGTACTTC
CASGGVYEQYF
>NA|NA|TRBJ2-7|TRBV7-6
TGTGCCAGCAGCTTAGAACGGGGGTCAGGGTACGAGCAGTACTTC
CASSLERGSGYEQYF
>TRBD1|once|TRBJ1-1|TRBV27
TGTGCCAGCAGGAGAGGTTCCGCGACAGGGTTGGCTTTCTTT
CASRRGSATGLAFF
>TRBD1|NA|TRBJ1-1|TRBV18
TGTGCCAGCTCACCCCCAGGGACAGGGACTGAAGCTTTCTTT
CASSPPGTGTEAFF
>TRBD1|NA|TRBJ1-4|TRBV6-5
TGTGCCAGCAGTCCTCAGGGGGCTACGGGTGAAAAACTGTTTTTT
CASSPQGATGEKLFF
>TRBD2|NA|TRBJ2-7|TRBV5-1
TGCGCCAGCAGCTCGCTGGGACTAGCGGGTCTCTCCCGGTACGAGCAGTACTTC
CASSSLGLAGLSRYEQYF
>NA|NA|TRBJ2-5|TRBV5-1
TGCGCCAGCAGCTTGGACACCTGGGAGACCCAGTACTTC
CASSLDTWETQYF
>NA|NA|TRBJ1-2|TRBV27
TGTGCCAGCAGTTTAAACAGGGCCCATGGCTACACCTTC
CASSLNRAHGYTF
>TRBD1|NA|TRBJ1-2|TRBV5-1
TGCGCCAGCAGCTCCGGACAGGTGTCATTGGGGAATGGCTACACCTTC
CASSSGQVSLGNGYTF
>NA|few|TRBJ1-4|TRBV2
TGTGCCAGCAGTGGCGGACAGCCTCTTAATGAAAAACTGTTTTTT
CASSGGQPLNEKLFF
>TRBD1|once|TRBJ1-4|TRBV29-1
TGCGGAGGGTCGGGGACAGGAGGGGAAAAACTGTTTTTT
CGGSGTGGEKLFF
>TRBD1|NA|TRBJ2-3|TRBV29-1
TGCAGCGTCACAGGGGGCCGAGATACGCAGTATTTT
CSVTGGRDTQYF
>TRBD1|once|TRBJ1-1|TRBV7-9
TGTGCCAGCAGCCCCCAGGGGGACACTGAAGCTTTCTTT
CASSPQGDTEAFF
>NA|NA|TRBJ2-2|TRBV5-1
TGCGCCAGCAGCGCCCCCTCGGGCGGGGAGCTGTTTTTT
CASSAPSGGELFF
>NA|NA|TRBJ1-1|TRBV4-3
TGCGCCAGCAGCCAAGGGACCGCAGGGACTGAAGCTTTCTTT
CASSQGTAGTEAFF
>NA|NA|TRBJ2-5|TRBV7-2
TGTGCCAGCAGTTCCGGGACACTACAAGAGACCCAGTACTTC
CASSSGTLQETQYF
>TRBD2|NA|TRBJ2-2|TRBV6-5
TGTGCCAGGCAAGATAGCGGGGGGCCGACCGGGGAGCTGTTTTTT
CARQDSGGPTGELFF
>TRBD1|NA|TRBJ2-5|TRBV29-1
TGCAGCGTAGTGGACAGGGTTGAGACCCAGTACTTC
CSVVDRVETQYF
>TRBD2|NA|TRBJ2-1|TRBV11-1
TGTGCCAGCAGCCCCCGGAACAGCGGGGGTGGAAATGAGCAGTTCTTC
CASSPRNSGGGNEQFF
>NA|few|TRBJ1-1|TRBV7-2
TGTGCCTGCGGGACGGCGAACACTGAAGCTTTCTTT
CACGTANTEAFF
>NA|NA|TRBJ1-5|TRBV27
TGTGCCAGCAGTTTAGGGCGAAATCAGCCCCAGCATTTT
CASSLGRNQPQHF
>TRBD1|NA|TRBJ2-4|TRBV18
TGTGCCAGCTCAGCGGACAGGGACCAAAACATTCAGTACTTC
CASSADRDQNIQYF
>NA|few|TRBJ1-3|TRBV9
TGTGCCAGCAGCGCCCCGGGGGGAACAAACACCATATATTTT
CASSAPGGTNTIYF
>TRBD2|NA|TRBJ2-1|TRBV4-3
TGCGCCAGCAGCCAAAGTTCAAGCGGGGGGGGCGATGAGCAGTTCTTC
CASSQSSSGGGDEQFF
>NA|NA|TRBJ2-1|TRBV9
TGTGCCAGCAGCTCCCGCCCCGGGAGCCCGTACAATGAGCAGTTCTTC
CASSSRPGSPYNEQFF
>NA|NA|TRBJ2-1|TRBV6-6
TGTGCCAGCAGTATTGGACAGCTACTATACAATGAGCAGTTCTTC
CASSIGQLLYNEQFF
>TRBD1|NA|TRBJ2-7|TRBV4-1
TGCGCCAGCAGCCTTGGGGGGACAGGGGGCTACGAGCAGTACTTC
CASSLGGTGGYEQYF
>TRBD2|once|TRBJ2-1|TRBV3-1/TRBV3-2
TGTGCCAGCAGCCAAGTGTCTAGCGGGGGCCTGAATGAGCAGTTCTTC
CASSQVSSGGLNEQFF
>NA|few|TRBJ1-2|TRBV24-1
TGTGCCACGCAGGGTCCTGGGGGCTACACCTTC
CATQGPGGYTF
>NA|NA|TRBJ2-4|TRBV6-2/TRBV6-3
TGTGCCAGCAGTCCCGAGGGGGGGGCTCTTAACAGAGCCAAAAACATTCAGTACTTC
CASSPEGGALNRAKNIQYF
>NA|NA|TRBJ1-3|TRBV6-1
TGTGCCAGCAGTGAAGCGTCCTGGGCATCTGGAAACACCATATATTTT
CASSEASWASGNTIYF
>NA|NA|TRBJ1-4|TRBV24-1
TGTGCCACCAGTGATTATCCGGATGAAAAACTGTTTTTT
CATSDYPDEKLFF
>NA|NA|TRBJ1-6|TRBV19
TGTGCCAGTGGCCCCGGGGGGCAGGATTCACCCCTCCACTTT
CASGPGGQDSPLHF
>NA|few|TRBJ1-1|TRBV12-3/TRBV12-4
TGTGCCAGCCGCCCAGGGGAGAACACTGAAGCTTTCTTT
CASRPGENTEAFF
>TRBD2|NA|TRBJ2-3|TRBV11-3
TGTGCCAGCAGCTCTACACCGGGACTAGCGGGGGGTGTCATCACAGATACGCAGTATTTT
CASSSTPGLAGGVITDTQYF
>NA|once|TRBJ1-5|TRBV6-2/TRBV6-3
TGTGCCAGCAGTTCTTGGGGGGGGCATCAGCCCCAGCATTTT
CASSSWGGHQPQHF
>TRBD1|few|TRBJ2-7|TRBV11-3
TGTGCCAGCAGCTTAGATACAATGGCAGGGGGCCACGAGCAGTACTTC
CASSLDTMAGGHEQYF
>NA|NA|TRBJ2-5|TRBV19
TGTGCCAGTAGTGGGGCCTTCCAAGAGACCCAGTACTTC
CASSGAFQETQYF
>TRBD1|NA|TRBJ1-2|TRBV3-1/TRBV3-2
TGTGCCAGCAGCCAAGGGTACGGGACAGGGCCTTCTTATGGCTACACCTTC
CASSQGYGTGPSYGYTF
>NA|NA|TRBJ2-5|TRBV7-9
TGTGCCAGCAGCTTAGTTCCAAGTCGGGATCTAACGCGATGGGAGACCCAGTACTTC
CASSLVPSRDLTRWETQYF
>NA|few|TRBJ1-1|TRBV5-6
TGTGCCAGCAGCTTGCAGGGGAAGGCTTTCTTT
CASSLQGKAFF
>NA|few|TRBJ2-1|TRBV7-9
TGTGCCAGCAGCTTAGAGGGGAACAGGGCCTACAATGAGCAGTTCTTC
CASSLEGNRAYNEQFF
>NA|NA|TRBJ2-5|TRBV28
TGTGCCAGCAGTCCACGACTAGGTTCGGAGACCCAGTACTTC
CASSPRLGSETQYF
>NA|NA|TRBJ2-2|TRBV4-1
TGCGCCAGCAGCCAAGATCCCCCCCCTCAGGGTCCCGGGGAGCTGTTTTTT
CASSQDPPPQGPGELFF
>TRBD1|NA|TRBJ2-7|TRBV6-2/TRBV6-3
TGTGCCAGCATTTATGCCGGGACAGGGTCCCACGAGCAGTACTTC
CASIYAGTGSHEQYF
>NA|once|TRBJ2-7|TRBV27
TGTGCCAGCAGTTCCCTCGGGAGCTCCTACGAGCAGTACTTC
CASSSLGSSYEQYF
>TRBD2|NA|TRBJ2-1|TRBV29-1
TGCAGCGTTGAAGATGAAAGACTAGCGGGGGGGCCATTTGAGCAGTTCTTC
CSVEDERLAGGPFEQFF
>NA|NA|TRBJ1-1|TRBV7-3
TGTGCCAGCAGGTTGACAGTGAACACTGAAGCTTTCTTT
CASRLTVNTEAFF
>NA|NA|TRBJ1-2|TRBV5-1
TGCGCCAGCAGCCCCTACCGGGGAGAGGGAGTTTATGGCTACACCTTC
CASSPYRGEGVYGYTF